The T cell receptor beta chain described here comes from a study of blood T cell repertoires in COVID-19. Generated by immunoSEQ multiplex PCR, the TCRdb table keeps only in-frame clones and is missing some. The sample consists of 150,000 to 200,000 clones, around four fifths of them appearing once. This clone is a singleton in its sample. This CDR3 comprises 14 residues. The germline V gene encodes CDR1 SNHLY and CDR2 FYNNEI. J was trimmed by 8 bases and V by 6 bases; bases with no gene match: 11. The chain employs TRBV2 and TRBJ1-2; 8 positions match TRBD1. The sequenced sample consisted of peripheral blood. This sequence was found in a woman aged 70 to 79 with COVID-19, enrolled during active disease. CDR3 in DNA: TGTGCCAGCAGCGATCAGGGGGCGCTGGGGGGCTACACCTTC. Its translation: CASSDQGALGGYTF. The variable domain in full, completed from reference TRBV2 and TRBJ1-2, reads EPEVTQTPSHQVTQMGQEVILRCVPISNHLYFYWYRQILGQKVEFLVSFYNNEISEKSEIFDDQFSVERPDGSNFTLKIRSTKLEDSAMYFCASSDQGALGGYTFGSGTRLTVV.